What follows describes a single TCR beta chain. Its antigen has not been determined. No much larger clone is present one base from it, and per-base qualities are unavailable. The data originate from a study of T cell changes during pregnancy in multiple sclerosis (dated 2019 in TCRdb). At the level of the whole study: The study examined how the T cell repertoire changed over the course of pregnancy in women with multiple sclerosis.

Library preparation was by the immunoSEQ multiplex PCR assay. TCRdb re-hosts the immuneACCESS table, in-frame sequences only. Its copies lack some clones; in the studies checked, an unresolved V gene accounts for under half of them, and the cause for the rest is not known. Counted in this sample were about 41,000 clones; roughly nine tenths of them appeared once. The ten biggest clones cover approximately 0.61% of the sample. There are 14 amino acids in the CDR3, from cysteine to phenylalanine inclusive. CDR3 DNA is the only sequence kept; it has 42 bases, read in frame from the first base. The germline V gene (reference sequence) sets CDR1 to LNHDA and CDR2 to SQIVND. A distance of 16 bases separates the germline ends of V and J, which lose 5 bases and 5 bases respectively.

The sample here was CD4+ T cells from peripheral blood mononuclear cells, taken in the first trimester of pregnancy. Rearrangement joined TRBV19 to TRBJ2-7, and TRBD1 may be the D gene, going by 5 matching bases. The sequence derives from a female donor with multiple sclerosis, enrolled in a pregnancy study. The DNA is TGTGCCAGTAGTTGGTGGGGCCAGGTTGACGAGCAGTACTTC. This codes for CASSWWGQVDEQYF.